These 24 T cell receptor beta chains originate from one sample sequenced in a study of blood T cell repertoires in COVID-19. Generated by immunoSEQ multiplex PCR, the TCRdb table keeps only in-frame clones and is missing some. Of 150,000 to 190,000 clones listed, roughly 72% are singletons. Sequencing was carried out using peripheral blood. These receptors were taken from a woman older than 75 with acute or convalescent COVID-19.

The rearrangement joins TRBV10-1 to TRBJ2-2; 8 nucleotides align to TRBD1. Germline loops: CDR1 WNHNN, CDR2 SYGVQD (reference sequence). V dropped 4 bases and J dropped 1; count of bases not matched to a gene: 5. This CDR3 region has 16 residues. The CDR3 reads CASSARGTGNTGELFF. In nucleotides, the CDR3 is TGCGCCAGCAGTGCGCGAGGGACAGGGAACACCGGGGAGCTGTTTTTT.

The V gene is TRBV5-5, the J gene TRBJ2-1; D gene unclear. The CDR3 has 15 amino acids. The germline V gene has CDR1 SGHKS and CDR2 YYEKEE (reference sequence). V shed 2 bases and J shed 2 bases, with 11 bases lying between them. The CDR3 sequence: CASSFSPQAYNEQFF. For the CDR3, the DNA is TGTGCCAGCAGCTTTTCCCCCCAGGCCTACAATGAGCAGTTCTTC. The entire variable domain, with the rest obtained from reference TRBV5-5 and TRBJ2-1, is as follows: DAGVTQSPTHLIKTRGQQVTLRCSPISGHKSVSWYQQVLGQGPQFIFQYYEKEERGRGNFPDRFSARQFPNYSSELNVNALLLGDSALYLCASSFSPQAYNEQFFGPGTRLTVL.

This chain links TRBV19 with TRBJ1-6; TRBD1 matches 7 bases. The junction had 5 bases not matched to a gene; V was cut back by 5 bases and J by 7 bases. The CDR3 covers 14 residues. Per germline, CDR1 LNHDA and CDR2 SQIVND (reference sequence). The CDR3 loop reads CASSEDRNNSPLHF. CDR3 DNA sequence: TGTGCCAGTAGTGAGGACAGGAACAATTCACCCCTCCACTTT.

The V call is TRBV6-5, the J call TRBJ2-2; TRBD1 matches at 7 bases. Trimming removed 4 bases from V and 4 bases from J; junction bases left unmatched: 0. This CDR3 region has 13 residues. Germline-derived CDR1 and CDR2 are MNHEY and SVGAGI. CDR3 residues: CASSSGGTGELFF. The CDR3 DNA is TGTGCCAGCAGTTCAGGGGGCACCGGGGAGCTGTTTTTT.

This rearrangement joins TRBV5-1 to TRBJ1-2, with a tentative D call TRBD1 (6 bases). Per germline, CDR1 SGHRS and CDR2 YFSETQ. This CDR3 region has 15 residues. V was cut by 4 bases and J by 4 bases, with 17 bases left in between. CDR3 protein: CASSRGQGLSYGYTF. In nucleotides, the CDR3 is TGCGCCAGCAGCCGTGGGCAGGGGCTGAGCTATGGCTACACCTTC.

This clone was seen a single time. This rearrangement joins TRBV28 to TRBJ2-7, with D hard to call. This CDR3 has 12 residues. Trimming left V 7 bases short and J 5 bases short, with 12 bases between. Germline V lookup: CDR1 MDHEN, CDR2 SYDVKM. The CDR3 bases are TGTGCCAGCACCTCCGGTCCCCACGAGCAGTACTTC. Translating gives CASTSGPHEQYF.

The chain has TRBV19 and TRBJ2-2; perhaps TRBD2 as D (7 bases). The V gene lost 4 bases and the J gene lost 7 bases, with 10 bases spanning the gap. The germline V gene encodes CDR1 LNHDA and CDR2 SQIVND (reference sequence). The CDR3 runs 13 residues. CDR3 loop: CASSTGEGGELFF. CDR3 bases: TGTGCCAGTAGTACAGGGGAGGGCGGGGAGCTGTTTTTT.

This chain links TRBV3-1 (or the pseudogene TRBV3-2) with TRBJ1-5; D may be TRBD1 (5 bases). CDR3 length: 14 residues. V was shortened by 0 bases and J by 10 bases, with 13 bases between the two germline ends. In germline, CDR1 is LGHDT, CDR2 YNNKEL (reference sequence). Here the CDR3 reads CASSQDIQDLPQHF. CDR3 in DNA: TGTGCCAGCAGCCAAGATATACAGGACCTTCCCCAGCATTTT.

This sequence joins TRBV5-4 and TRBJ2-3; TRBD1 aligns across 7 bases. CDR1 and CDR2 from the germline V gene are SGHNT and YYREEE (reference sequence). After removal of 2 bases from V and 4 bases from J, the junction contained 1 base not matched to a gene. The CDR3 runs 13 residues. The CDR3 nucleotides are TGTGCCAGCAGCTTTCAGGGGGCAGATACGCAGTATTTT. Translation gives CASSFQGADTQYF.

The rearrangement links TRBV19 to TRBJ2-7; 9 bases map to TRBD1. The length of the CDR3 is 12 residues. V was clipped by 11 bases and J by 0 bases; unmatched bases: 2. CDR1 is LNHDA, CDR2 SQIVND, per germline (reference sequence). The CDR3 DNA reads TGTGCCGGGGACAGGGCCTCCTACGAGCAGTACTTC. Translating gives CAGDRASYEQYF.

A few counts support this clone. The CDR3 here is CASHLSGGAETQYF. DNA of the CDR3: TGTGCCAGCCATCTAAGCGGGGGGGCGGAGACCCAGTACTTC. The rearrangement uses TRBV11-2 and TRBJ2-5; 10 nucleotides align to TRBD2. CDR3 length equals 14 residues. Looked up from germline, CDR1 is SGHAT and CDR2 is FQNNGV. Trimming at V came to 8 bases and at J to 5 bases, leaving 8 bases not matched to a gene.

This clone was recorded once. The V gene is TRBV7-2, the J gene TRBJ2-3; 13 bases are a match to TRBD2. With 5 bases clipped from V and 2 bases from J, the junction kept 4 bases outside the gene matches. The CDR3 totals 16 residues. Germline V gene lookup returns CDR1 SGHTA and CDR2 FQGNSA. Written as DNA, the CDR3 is TGTGCCAGCAGCATCGGACTAGCGGGAGTCACAGATACGCAGTATTTT. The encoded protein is CASSIGLAGVTDTQYF.

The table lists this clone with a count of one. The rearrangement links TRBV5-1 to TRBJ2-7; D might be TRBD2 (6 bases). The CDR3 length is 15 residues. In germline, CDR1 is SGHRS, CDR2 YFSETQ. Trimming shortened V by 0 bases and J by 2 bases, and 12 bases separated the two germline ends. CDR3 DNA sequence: TGCGCCAGCAGCTTGGAGGCGGAGGGACCCTACGAGCAGTACTTC. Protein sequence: CASSLEAEGPYEQYF.

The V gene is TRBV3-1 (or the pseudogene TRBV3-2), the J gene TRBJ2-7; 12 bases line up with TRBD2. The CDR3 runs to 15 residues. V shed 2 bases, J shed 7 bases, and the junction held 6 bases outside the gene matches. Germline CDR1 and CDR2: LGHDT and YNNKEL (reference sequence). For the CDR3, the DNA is TGTGCCAGCAGCCAACTGACTAGCGGGGGAGGGGAGCAGTACTTC. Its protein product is CASSQLTSGGGEQYF.

The CDR3 is CASYRRTPSTDTQYF. CDR3 nucleotide sequence: TGTGCCAGCTACCGAAGGACACCTAGCACAGATACGCAGTATTTT. V and J are TRBV6-5 and TRBJ2-3; possibly TRBD1 for D (5 bases). The CDR3 length is 15 residues. Germline V CDR1 and CDR2: MNHEY, SVGAGI. Trimming took 8 bases from V and 0 from J, leaving 15 bases between them.

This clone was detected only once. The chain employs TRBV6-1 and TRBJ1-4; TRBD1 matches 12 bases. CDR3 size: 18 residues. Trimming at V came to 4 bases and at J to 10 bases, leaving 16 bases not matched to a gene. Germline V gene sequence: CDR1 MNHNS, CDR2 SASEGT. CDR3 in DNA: TGTGCCAGCAGTGCTTCGGGACAGGGGGCCAGCTCTCGTGGAAAACTGTTTTTT. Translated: CASSASGQGASSRGKLFF.

CDR3 nucleotide sequence: TGTGCCTGGGTGGCCGGGACAGGGTTCAACGAGCAGTACTTC. Protein: CAWVAGTGFNEQYF. The chain is built from TRBV30 and TRBJ2-7; 9 bases agree with TRBD1. From germline, CDR1 is GTSNPN and CDR2 SVGIG (reference sequence). V was pared by 5 bases and J by 5 bases, with 10 bases of the junction left unmatched. The CDR3 covers 14 residues.

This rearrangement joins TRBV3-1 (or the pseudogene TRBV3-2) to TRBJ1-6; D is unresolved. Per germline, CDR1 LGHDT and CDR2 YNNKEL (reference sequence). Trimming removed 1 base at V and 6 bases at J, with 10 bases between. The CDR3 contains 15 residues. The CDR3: CASSQARRPNSPLHF. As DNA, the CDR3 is TGTGCCAGCAGCCAAGCGAGGCGCCCTAATTCACCCCTCCACTTT.

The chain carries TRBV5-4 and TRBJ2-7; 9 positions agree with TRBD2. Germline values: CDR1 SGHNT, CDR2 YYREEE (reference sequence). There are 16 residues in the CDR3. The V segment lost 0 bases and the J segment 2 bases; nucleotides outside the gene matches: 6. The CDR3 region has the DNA TGTGCCAGCAGCTTGGCTGCTAGCGGGATAACCTACGAGCAGTACTTC. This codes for CASSLAASGITYEQYF. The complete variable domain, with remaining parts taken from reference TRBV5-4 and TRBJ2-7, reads ETGVTQSPTHLIKTRGQQVTLRCSSQSGHNTVSWYQQALGQGPQFIFQYYREEENGRGNFPPRFSGLQFPNYSSELNVNALELDDSALYLCASSLAASGITYEQYFGPGTRLTVT.

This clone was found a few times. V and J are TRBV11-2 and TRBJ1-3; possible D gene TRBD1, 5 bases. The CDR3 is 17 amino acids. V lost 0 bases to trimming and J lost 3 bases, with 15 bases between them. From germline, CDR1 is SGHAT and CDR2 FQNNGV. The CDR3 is CASSLELAGRNGNTIYF. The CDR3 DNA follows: TGTGCCAGCAGCTTAGAGCTGGCGGGGCGCAATGGAAACACCATATATTTT.

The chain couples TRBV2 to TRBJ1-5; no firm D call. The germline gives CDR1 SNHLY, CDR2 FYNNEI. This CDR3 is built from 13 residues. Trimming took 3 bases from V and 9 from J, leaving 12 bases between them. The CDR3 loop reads CASSEGGARPQHF. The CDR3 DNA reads TGTGCCAGCAGTGAGGGAGGAGCTCGGCCCCAGCATTTT.

The CDR3 sequence is CASSRAGGTTDTQYF. The CDR3 DNA is TGTGCCAGCAGTAGAGCGGGAGGAACAACAGATACGCAGTATTTT. The chain couples TRBV6-2 or TRBV6-3 to TRBJ2-3; 9 bases fit TRBD2. The CDR3 runs 15 residues. Germline V gene data show CDR1 as MNHEY and CDR2 as SVGEGT. After removal of 5 bases from V and 3 bases from J, the junction contained 6 bases not matched to a gene.

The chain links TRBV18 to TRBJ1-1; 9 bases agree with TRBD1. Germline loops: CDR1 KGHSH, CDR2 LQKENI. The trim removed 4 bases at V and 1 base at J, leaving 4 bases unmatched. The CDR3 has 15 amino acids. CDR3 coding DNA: TGTGCCAGCTCACTTGGGACAGGGAGGAACACTGAAGCTTTCTTT. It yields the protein CASSLGTGRNTEAFF.

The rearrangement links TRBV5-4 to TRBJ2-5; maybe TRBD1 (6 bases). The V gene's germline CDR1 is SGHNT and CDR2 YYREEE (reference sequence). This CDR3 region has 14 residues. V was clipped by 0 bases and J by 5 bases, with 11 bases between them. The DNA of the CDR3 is TGTGCCAGCAGCTTGGCGTCAGGGGACGAGACCCAGTACTTC. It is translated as CASSLASGDETQYF. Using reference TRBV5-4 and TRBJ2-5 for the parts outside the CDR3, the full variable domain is ETGVTQSPTHLIKTRGQQVTLRCSSQSGHNTVSWYQQALGQGPQFIFQYYREEENGRGNFPPRFSGLQFPNYSSELNVNALELDDSALYLCASSLASGDETQYFGPGTRLLVL.